This TCR beta chain emerged from a study of HIV-infected children after antiretroviral therapy interruption. Whole-study context: Weeks 0, 12, interruption end (24 or 48), and about 3 years post-study gave interruption-arm samples. In continuous treatment, analyzed samples were from weeks 0, 48 and 150.

General study points: After treatment interruption started, naive CD4+ CDR3 overlap across time points dropped.

The TCR library was built from RNA with a 3' RACE protocol and unique molecular identifiers. Using its own MiXCR run on the 3' RACE reads, TCRdb lists one record per CDR3 protein. Among some 15,000 distinct CDR3 sequences listed, approximately 3% were seen once. Described treatment: PENTA 11 planned treatment interruption arm or continuous ART arm. At least 24 weeks of at least three-drug ART, in children 2 to 15 years. This clonotype was seen repeatedly, ten times or more. The target antigen is unknown. The CDR3 is 13 residues long. Trimming took off 5 bases at V and 10 bases at J, with 12 bases between the two ends. Looked up from germline, CDR1 is SNHLY and CDR2 is FYNNEI.

The chain joins TRBV2 to TRBJ1-6, with D possibly TRBD1 on 5 matching bases. The material was CD45RA+ CD4+ T cells from PBMCs, obtained from a donor given antiretroviral therapy, either interrupted or continuous. Noted subset: naive CD4+ CD45RA+ CD45RO- T cells. The TCR originated in a child between 2 and 17 years old with HIV. The CDR3, as DNA: TGTGCCAGCAGTCGCACCGGGGACTCACCCCTCCACTTT. Its translation is CASSRTGDSPLHF.